One and the same sample provided the 16 T cell receptor beta chains below, sequenced in a study of molecular identifiers for immune sequencing clone quantification. TCRdb reprocessed the PCR reads via MiXCR and lists one record per CDR3 protein. Of more than 450,000 distinct CDR3 sequences in the sample, 25% were seen once. The sample was naive CD8+ T cells from blood, with Jurkat cell RNA spiked in. Subset here: FACS-sorted CD8+CD4-CCR7+CD45RA+ naive T cells. Receptors were obtained from a human donor in good health. Some libraries in this study had Jurkat cell RNA spiked in.

This clonotype came up many times. The rearrangement joins TRBV29-1 to TRBJ2-2, with 12 nucleotides matching TRBD2. V trimming: 0 bases; J trimming: 4 bases; junction bases outside the gene matches: 12. This CDR3 is 19 amino acids long. CDR1 is SQVTM and CDR2 is ANQGSEA in the germline V gene. CDR3 nucleotides: TGCAGCGTTGAAGACCCGGGACTAGCGGGTTCCGCACTCACCGGGGAGCTGTTTTTT. It is translated as CSVEDPGLAGSALTGELFF.

The genes are TRBV20-1 and TRBJ1-4, with D tentatively TRBD1 (5 bases). V was cut by 6 bases and J by 11 bases, with 13 bases left in between. The CDR3 consists of 11 residues. Germline V lookup: CDR1 DFQATT, CDR2 SNEGSKA (reference sequence). CDR3 amino acids: CSAPGLGKLFF. The CDR3 DNA reads TGCAGTGCCCCAGGGTTAGGGAAACTGTTTTTT.

On this clonotype itself: This may come from a read error, since a much larger clone is one base off. The chain has TRBV20-1 and TRBJ2-7; 11 bases are shared with TRBD2. From germline, CDR1 is DFQATT and CDR2 SNEGSKA (reference sequence). The CDR3 has 14 amino acids. Trimming cost V 4 bases and J 3 bases; bases outside gene matches: 5. CDR3 region: CSAKPGTSGYEQYF. CDR3 in DNA: TGCAGTGCTAAGCCCGGGACTAGCGGCTACGAGCAGTACTTC.

For this clonotype: The junction shows a germline mismatch at one end, possibly a read error. The chain carries TRBV5-4 and TRBJ2-3, with 7 bases fitting TRBD2. The V gene's germline CDR1 is SGHNT and CDR2 YYREEE (reference sequence). The CDR3 is made up of 13 amino acids. The CDR3 DNA sequence: TGTGCCAGCGGCTTCGGCGGGGGAGATACGCAGTATTTT. It translates to CASGFGGGDTQYF. Combining the CDR3 with reference TRBV5-4 and TRBJ2-3 gives the whole variable domain ETGVTQSPTHLIKTRGQQVTLRCSSQSGHNTVSWYQQALGQGPQFIFQYYREEENGRGNFPPRFSGLQFPNYSSELNVNALELDDSALYLCASGFGGGDTQYFGPGTRLTVL.

This clonotype was counted ten times or more. The chain has TRBV5-1 and TRBJ2-7; 7 nucleotides agree with TRBD1. The germline CDR1 and CDR2 sequences are SGHRS and YFSETQ. V shed 4 bases, J shed 5 bases, and the junction held 6 bases outside the gene matches. CDR3 length: 13 residues. In DNA form, the CDR3 reads TGCGCCAGCAGCCTCCTAGACAGGGACGAGCAGTACTTC. Translation gives CASSLLDRDEQYF.

On this clonotype: The junction departs from germline at one end; a sequencing error may be responsible. The chain combines TRBV27 with TRBJ2-7; D perhaps matches TRBD1 (5 bases). This CDR3 has 14 residues. Germline CDR1 is MNHEY and CDR2 is SMNVEV (reference sequence). The CDR3 sequence is CASSLTGPTYEQHF. CDR3 DNA sequence: TGTGCCAGCAGTTTAACAGGTCCCACCTACGAGCAGCACTTC.

This clonotype was counted between two and nine times. V gene TRBV7-9 combines with J gene TRBJ2-4, with no clear D. V dropped 5 bases and J dropped 8 bases, with 10 bases sitting between them. The CDR3 covers 12 residues. Germline V gene lookup returns CDR1 SEHNR and CDR2 FQNEAQ (reference sequence). This chain's CDR3 is CASSPFGDIQYF. The CDR3, as DNA: TGTGCCAGCAGCCCGTTCGGTGACATTCAGTACTTC.

In its sample, this clonotype was seen a few times. The V gene is TRBV7-8, the J gene TRBJ2-7, with D possibly being TRBD1 (5 bases). V lost 7 bases and J lost 3, with 19 bases in between. This CDR3 contains 15 residues. Germline V CDR1 and CDR2: SGHVS, FQNEAQ. CDR3 in DNA: TGTGCCAGCATGATGACATTAGGGGTTGACTACGAGCAGTACTTC. This translates into CASMMTLGVDYEQYF.

The sample holds many counts of this clonotype. The V gene is TRBV3-1, the J gene TRBJ1-1, with unresolved D. The germline CDR1 and CDR2 sequences are LGHDT and YNNKEL (reference sequence). The CDR3 sequence is 13 residues long. Trimming took off 1 base at V and 3 bases at J, with 6 bases between the two ends. This chain's CDR3 is CASSQGLDTEAFF. The CDR3 nucleotides read TGTGCCAGCAGCCAAGGGTTGGACACTGAAGCTTTCTTT.

This clonotype showed up many times. The CDR3 region has the DNA TGCGCCAGCAGCTCCCTAGCAGACCAAGAGACCCAGTACTTC. Its protein is CASSSLADQETQYF. The chain has TRBV4-3 and TRBJ2-5, with D maybe TRBD2 (5 bases). The germline V gene has CDR1 LGHNA and CDR2 YSLEER. This CDR3 comprises 14 residues. V lost 5 bases to trimming and J lost 0 bases, with 10 bases between them.

With respect to this clonotype: Being one base from a much bigger clone, this may be a read error. This chain links TRBV11-2 with TRBJ2-5; D gene unclear. The CDR3 contains 14 residues. CDR1 SGHAT and CDR2 FQNNGV come from the germline V gene. The CDR3 sequence is CASSPGRWKEAQYF. The CDR3 region has the DNA TGTGCCAGCAGCCCTGGAAGGTGGAAAGAGGCCCAGTACTTC.

This rearrangement joins TRBV4-3 to TRBJ2-1; TRBD2 might be the D (6 bases). Germline CDR1 is LGHNA and CDR2 is YSLEER. This CDR3 has 15 residues. Trimming took 2 bases from V and 2 from J, leaving 10 bases between them. This CDR3 is CASSQLWGAYNEQFF. For the CDR3, the DNA is TGCGCCAGCAGCCAACTGTGGGGGGCCTACAATGAGCAGTTCTTC.

V is TRBV5-1 and J is TRBJ2-7; TRBD1 matches 8 bases. J was trimmed by 5 bases and V by 6 bases; bases with no gene match: 13. Germline loops: CDR1 SGHRS, CDR2 YFSETQ. This CDR3 has 15 residues. The chain's CDR3 is CASNYLDRVGDEQYF. In DNA, the CDR3 is TGCGCCAGCAACTACCTGGACAGGGTAGGCGACGAGCAGTACTTC.

Only a few counts were recorded for this clonotype. The gene calls are TRBV12-3 or TRBV12-4 and TRBJ2-5, with 8 bases that match TRBD1. This CDR3 contains 17 residues. V gave up 5 bases and J gave up 1 base; unmatched junction bases: 12. The DNA of the CDR3 is TGTGCCAGCAGTCCCAGGACAGGGTGGGGTTTCCAAGAGACCCAGTACTTC. Its translation is CASSPRTGWGFQETQYF.

Comments on this clonotype: It is likely a read error, because the conserved phenylalanine at the end of the CDR3 is missing. It is unclear where the CDR3 begins or ends on the DNA, so no DNA is shown, and the CDR3 is as TCRdb lists it. The chain links TRBV7-9 to TRBJ2-2. The CDR3 is 15 amino acids in total, end residues counted. Germline assignment: CDR1 SEHNR and CDR2 FQNEAQ (reference sequence). The CDR3 protein is CASSQLPSCDGELLV.

At least ten counts were recorded for this clonotype. The rearrangement joins TRBV6-5 to TRBJ1-1; 8 positions agree with TRBD1. Losses at the gene ends were 7 bases for V and 5 bases for J; bases not matched to a gene: 9. This CDR3 has 14 amino acids. Germline values: CDR1 MNHEY, CDR2 SVGAGI. CDR3 sequence reads: CASTSTGEGTEAFF. The DNA for the CDR3 is TGTGCCAGCACTTCGACAGGGGAGGGGACTGAAGCTTTCTTT.